These T cell receptor beta chains were read from a single sample in a study of T cells of healthy individuals. From the 5' RACE reads, TCRdb called clonotypes with MiXCR, one entry per CDR3 protein. The sample holds about 100,000 distinct CDR3 sequences, roughly a sixth seen once. Source of these receptors: a human donor in good health. The CDR3 runs from the conserved cysteine through the conserved F or W. A D gene is named only where the DNA matches it firmly. The size of a clone is reported for some rows only, either as once, few or many, or as a class for expanded clones.

TRBJ2-7 . TRBV9 . TGTGCCAGCAGCGTAGGAGGGGGAGGGGATTACTACGAGCAGTACTTC CASSVGGGGDYYEQYF
TRBJ1-2 . TRBV7-9 few TGTGCCAGCAGCTCTGCCCAGCGGGGGCCTAATACCTTC CASSSAQRGPNTF
TRBJ2-5 TRBD1 TRBV7-9 . TGTGCCAGCAGCCAACCGGGACAGGGCGATACCCAGTACTTC CASSQPGQGDTQYF
TRBJ2-7 . TRBV6-2/TRBV6-3 . TGTGCCAGCACCTACAGGGAAGAGCAGTACTTC CASTYREEQYF
TRBJ2-7 . TRBV3-1 . TGTGCCAGCAGCCAAGATTACGGGGGAAGCTACGAGCAGTACTTC CASSQDYGGSYEQYF
TRBJ2-3 . TRBV27 . TGTGCCAGCAGTTTCCAGAGCACAGATACGCAGTATTTT CASSFQSTDTQYF
TRBJ2-3 TRBD1 TRBV4-2 few TGTGCCAGCAGCCACCGGGACAGGGGTCGGGCAGATACGCAGTATTTT CASSHRDRGRADTQYF
TRBJ1-5 . TRBV20-1 many TGCAGTGCTAGGGGAGGGGGGAATCAGCCCCAGCATTTT CSARGGGNQPQHF
TRBJ2-2 . TRBV20-1 few TGCAGTGCTAGAGCTGCTTCCACCGGGGAGCTGTTTTTT CSARAASTGELFF
TRBJ1-6 . TRBV13 many TGTGCCAGCAGCTCGTACAGGGTATTGAGAGATTCACCCCTCCACTTT CASSSYRVLRDSPLHF
TRBJ1-1 TRBD1 TRBV27 many TGTGCCAGCAGAAGACAGGGATGGACTGAAGCTTTCTTT CASRRQGWTEAFF
TRBJ2-2 . TRBV20-1 few TGCAGTGCCCTCTGGCCCCGTTCCGGGGAGCTGTTTTTT CSALWPRSGELFF
TRBJ1-3 . TRBV7-2 . TGTGCCAGCAGCTTAGGGACAGTAAGGGGAAACACCATATATTTT CASSLGTVRGNTIYF
TRBJ2-3 TRBD2 TRBV6-2/TRBV6-3 . TGTGCCAGCAGTTACGGGGGGGGTCCGCAGTATTTT CASSYGGGPQYF
TRBJ1-1 . TRBV28 . TGTGCCAGCAGTTTTCGGCACCACACTGAAGCTTTCTTT CASSFRHHTEAFF
TRBJ1-2 TRBD1 TRBV3-1 . TGTGCCAGCGGACAGGGTTCCTATGGCTACACCTTC CASGQGSYGYTF
TRBJ1-2 . TRBV10-3 . TGTGCCATCAGTGGGCAGGGAGGGAACTATGGCTACACCTTC CAISGQGGNYGYTF
TRBJ1-2 . TRBV3-2 . TGTGCCAGCAGCCAAGAACGCACCTTC CASSQERTF
TRBJ1-6 TRBD1 TRBV7-6 few TGTGCCAGCAGCCTACAGGGGAGTAATTCACCCCTCCACTTT CASSLQGSNSPLHF
TRBJ2-5 TRBD2 TRBV3-1 few TGTGCCAGCAGCCAAGGCGGACTAGCGGGGGGGCTTGAGACCCAGTACTTC CASSQGGLAGGLETQYF
TRBJ2-3 . TRBV12-5 many TGTGCTAGTGGTTTGGGGAATACAGGGATCACAGATACGCAGTATTTT CASGLGNTGITDTQYF
TRBJ2-5 TRBD2 TRBV3-1 few TGTGCCAGCAGCCAAGATCCGGGAGGGACCCAGTACTTC CASSQDPGGTQYF
TRBJ1-4 . TRBV28 . TGTGCCAGCAGCCGGGCAGGTGGCAGAGCCTTTGAAAAACTGTTTTTT CASSRAGGRAFEKLFF
TRBJ2-1 TRBD2 TRBV12-3/TRBV12-4 . TGTGCCAGCAGTTTCCTTGCGGGAGGCAATGAGCAGTTCTTC CASSFLAGGNEQFF
TRBJ2-1 . TRBV11-1 . TGTGCCAGCAGCTTCAGCCTTACTAGCTCCTACAATGAGCAGTTCTTC CASSFSLTSSYNEQFF
TRBJ2-5 TRBD2 TRBV6-5 . TGTGCCAGCAGTTACTCCTTAGCGGGAGAAGAGACCCAGTACTTC CASSYSLAGEETQYF
TRBJ2-7 TRBD2 TRBV7-9 . TGTGCCAGCGAGCGGGAGAGAACCTACGAGCAGTACTTC CASERERTYEQYF
TRBJ2-1 TRBD2 TRBV28 . TGTGCCAGCAGTTCACTAGCGGGAGTAGTGAATGAGCAGTTCTTC CASSSLAGVVNEQFF
TRBJ1-5 TRBD1 TRBV20-1 once TGCAGTGCTAGTCCCGGGACAGGGTTCAATCAGCCCAAGCATTTT CSASPGTGFNQPKHF
TRBJ2-7 TRBD2 TRBV27 few TGTGCCAGCACCCCCTTAGCGGGGGTACCCTACGAGCAGTACTTC CASTPLAGVPYEQYF
TRBJ2-1 TRBD2 TRBV7-2 . TGTGCCAGCAGCCTAGCGGGGGCCTACAATGAGCAGTTCTTC CASSLAGAYNEQFF
TRBJ2-7 . TRBV4-1 . TGCGCCAGCAGCCAAGATCTGCCAGGGGACTACGAGCAGTACTTC CASSQDLPGDYEQYF
TRBJ2-1 . TRBV12-3/TRBV12-4 many TGTGCCAGCAGTGGAGATCGAAGGGGCCTCTACAATGAGCAGTTCTTC CASSGDRRGLYNEQFF
TRBJ2-3 . TRBV21-1 many TGTGCCAGCAGCCTTACATTGCATACGCAGTATTTT CASSLTLHTQYF
TRBJ2-3 . TRBV11-1 many TGTGCCAGCAGCTTAGACAGAAACACAGATACGCAGTATTTT CASSLDRNTDTQYF
TRBJ2-5 . TRBV6-5 few TGTGCCAGCGAGACTACCCAAGAGACCCAGTACTTC CASETTQETQYF
TRBJ1-2 . TRBV19 . TGTGCCAGTAGTACAGGGGATTTTAACTATGGCTACACCTTC CASSTGDFNYGYTF
TRBJ2-5 TRBD2 TRBV4-3 . TGCGCCAGCAGCCAAGGAGTAGCGGGGGGGCCAGGGGAGACCCAGTACTTC CASSQGVAGGPGETQYF
TRBJ2-1 TRBD2 TRBV10-3 . TGTGCCATCAGTGAGTCGATCAGCGGGAGCGAGGGTGAGCAGTTCTTC CAISESISGSEGEQFF
TRBJ2-3 . TRBV9 . TGTGCCAGCAGCGTTCTTAGCACAGATACGCAGTATTTT CASSVLSTDTQYF
TRBJ2-7 . TRBV28 few TGTGCCAGCACCCTACGCGGTGGGGGGCTCAACGAGCAGTACTTC CASTLRGGGLNEQYF
TRBJ1-5 . TRBV7-2 once TGTGCCAGCAGCTTAGCGCAGGGAGCCCAGCATTTT CASSLAQGAQHF
TRBJ2-1 . TRBV3-1 many TGTGCCAGCAGCACACGGCGGAGCTCCTACAATGAGCAGTTCTTC CASSTRRSSYNEQFF
TRBJ1-5 TRBD1 TRBV20-1 many TGCAGTGCTAGAGTGGGACAGGGGTTGGCTCAGCCCCAGCATTTT CSARVGQGLAQPQHF
TRBJ2-7 TRBD2 TRBV29-1 many TGCAGCGTTGAGGCAGGGCCGGGGGGTAGCGAGCAGTACTTC CSVEAGPGGSEQYF
TRBJ2-7 TRBD1 TRBV28 few TGTGCCAGCAGTGGGACAGTGGGGACCTACGAGCAGTACTTC CASSGTVGTYEQYF
TRBJ2-1 TRBD2 TRBV20-1 few TGCAGTGCCAAAAGCGGGGGGCCGTACAATGAGCAGTTCTTC CSAKSGGPYNEQFF
TRBJ2-1 TRBD2 TRBV7-9 few TGTGCCAGCAGCTTAGTTCAGCGCGGGGGGTACAATGAGCAGTTCTTC CASSLVQRGGYNEQFF
TRBJ2-3 . TRBV11-2 few TGTGCCAGCAGCTCCCCCCCACCGGATACGCAGTATTTT CASSSPPPDTQYF
TRBJ1-5 . TRBV5-6 few TGTGCCAGCAGGAACAGGGCCTTAAATCAGCCCCAGCATTTT CASRNRALNQPQHF
TRBJ2-3 . TRBV9 few TGTGCCAGCAGCGTAATACAGGGCACAGATACGCAGTATTTT CASSVIQGTDTQYF